The clone carrying this TCR beta chain was found many times. The antigen is undetermined. The TCRbeta library was prepared with unique molecular identifiers. TCRdb called the PCR reads again in MiXCR, with one record for every CDR3 protein. This table has hundreds of thousands of distinct CDR3 sequences, approximately 8.9% appearing once. Germline V gene sequence: CDR1 KGHDR, CDR2 SFDVKD. The CDR3 contains 16 residues. The J segment lost 4 bases and the V segment lost 6 bases, leaving 8 bases of the junction unmatched. This sample was taken from a study of T-cell reconstitution after alpha-beta-depleted transplantation in children. General observations from the study: Alpha-beta T cells about two months after transplant reportedly derived from several hundred expanded graft clones. At one year after transplant, newly produced T cells mostly accounted for T-cell counts and diversity. Surviving recipient T cells and intrathymic progenitors accounted for some patients' high TCRbeta diversity at day 60.

The rearrangement uses TRBV24-1 and TRBJ2-3; 11 bases map to TRBD1. This TCR derives from a male patient aged 10 to 17 who had a stem cell transplant for acute lymphoblastic leukemia, so the T cells may come from the graft donor. The specimen comprised PBMCs, mostly from graft donor cells, sampled 180 days after TCRalphabeta/CD19-depleted stem cell transplant. As DNA, the CDR3 is TGTGCCACCAGTCCAAGGGACAGGGGGGGGCCAGATACGCAGTATTTT. It is translated as CATSPRDRGGPDTQYF.